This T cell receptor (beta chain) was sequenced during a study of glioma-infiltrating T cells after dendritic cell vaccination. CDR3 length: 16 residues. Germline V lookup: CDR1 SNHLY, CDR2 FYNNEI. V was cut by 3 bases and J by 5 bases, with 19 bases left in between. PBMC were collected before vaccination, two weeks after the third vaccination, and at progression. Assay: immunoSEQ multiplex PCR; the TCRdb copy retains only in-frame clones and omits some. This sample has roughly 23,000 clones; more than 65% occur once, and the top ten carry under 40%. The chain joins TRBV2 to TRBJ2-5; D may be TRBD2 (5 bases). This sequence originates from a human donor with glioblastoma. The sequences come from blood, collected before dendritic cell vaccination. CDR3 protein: CASSEADSALGETQYF. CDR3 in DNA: TGTGCCAGCAGTGAGGCTGATAGCGCCCTCGGGGAGACCCAGTACTTC. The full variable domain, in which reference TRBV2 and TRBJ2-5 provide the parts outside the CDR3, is EPEVTQTPSHQVTQMGQEVILRCVPISNHLYFYWYRQILGQKVEFLVSFYNNEISEKSEIFDDQFSVERPDGSNFTLKIRSTKLEDSAMYFCASSEADSALGETQYFGPGTRLLVL.